These 6 T cell receptor beta chains originate from one sample sequenced in a study of T cells in narcolepsy. Only in-frame clones appear in the TCRdb table, and some are missing; sequencing was by immunoSEQ multiplex PCR. This sample has about 18,000 clones, with around 84% found just once. Sequenced sample: memory (CD45RA-) CD4+ T cells from blood. The receptor source for this set is a human donor in good health.

The chain links TRBV9 to TRBJ1-2, with D possibly TRBD1 on 5 matching bases. Trimming shortened V by 2 bases and J by 8 bases, and 13 bases separated the two germline ends. The CDR3 sequence is 13 residues long. Per germline, CDR1 SGDLS and CDR2 YYNGEE. The CDR3 spells CASSVSGMGGYTF. In DNA form, the CDR3 reads TGTGCCAGCAGCGTCTCAGGGATGGGAGGCTACACCTTC.

The J gene is TRBJ2-5, the V gene TRBV11-3; unclear D gene. Germline V CDR1 and CDR2: SGHNT, YENEEA. With 5 bases removed from V and 4 bases from J, the gap between germline ends came to 11 bases. There are 13 residues in the CDR3. The CDR3 DNA sequence: TGTGCCAGCAGCACTGACTTGGGAGAGACCCAGTACTTC. Its protein product is CASSTDLGETQYF.

This clone appeared a single time. The chain is built from TRBV7-8 and TRBJ2-3; 8 positions match TRBD1. V lost 5 bases to trimming and J lost 3 bases; unmatched junction nucleotides: 13. The germline CDR1 and CDR2 sequences are SGHVS and FQNEAQ. CDR3 size: 17 residues. The CDR3 nucleotides are TGTGCCAGCAGCAGACGACAGGGGCAATACCCTACAGATACGCAGTATTTT. It is translated as CASSRRQGQYPTDTQYF.

The CDR3 sequence is CASSYQGARGEEQYF. For the CDR3, the DNA is TGTGCCAGCAGTTACCAGGGGGCAAGGGGTGAAGAGCAGTACTTC. The rearrangement links TRBV6-6 to TRBJ2-7; 8 bases fit TRBD1. The CDR3 is 15 amino acids. Germline trimming cut 2 bases from V and 7 bases from J; bases unmatched to any gene: 10. Germline CDR1 and CDR2: MNHNY and SVGAGI (reference sequence).

The gene calls are TRBV10-3 and TRBJ2-7; D ambiguous. The length of the CDR3 is 16 residues. Germline V CDR1 and CDR2: ENHRY, SYGVKD. Trimming took off 0 bases at V and 0 bases at J, with 12 bases between the two ends. CDR3 in DNA: TGTGCCATCAGTGAGTCGAGCTGGAAGGCCTCCTACGAGCAGTACTTC. Its protein product is CAISESSWKASYEQYF.

V usage is TRBV27 and J usage is TRBJ1-4; 9 bases agree with TRBD1. With 3 bases clipped from V and 12 bases from J, the junction kept 8 bases outside the gene matches. The CDR3 spans 14 residues. Germline V gene sequence: CDR1 MNHEY, CDR2 SMNVEV (reference sequence). CDR3 residues: CASSLRGQGTELFF. The CDR3 coding sequence is TGTGCCAGCAGTTTGAGGGGACAGGGTACGGAACTGTTTTTT.